A single sample is the source of the 20 T cell receptor beta chains below, sequenced in a study of cytomegalovirus exposure and HLA in healthy donors. The table came from immunoSEQ multiplex PCR; TCRdb's copy has only in-frame clones and leaves some out. The sample holds about 140,000 clones, around 88% seen once. The source material was PBMCs. Receptor source: a woman in her late teens or twenties in good health and CMV-seropositive.

The rearrangement uses TRBV18 and TRBJ2-1; 8 bases line up with TRBD1. V trimming: 6 bases; J trimming: 3 bases; junction bases outside the gene matches: 7. This CDR3 contains 15 residues. Germline assignment: CDR1 KGHSH and CDR2 LQKENI. CDR3 amino acids: CASSRSGQGYNEQFF. DNA for the CDR3: TGTGCCAGCTCGCGATCCGGACAGGGCTACAATGAGCAGTTCTTC.

The chain joins TRBV7-2 to TRBJ2-5; no clear D. V lost 2 bases and J 1 base, leaving 5 bases between the germline ends. The germline V gene has CDR1 SGHTA and CDR2 FQGNSA. This CDR3 is 13 amino acids long. Here the CDR3 reads CASSLRGQETQYF. The DNA for the CDR3 is TGTGCCAGCAGCTTAAGAGGCCAAGAGACCCAGTACTTC.

The V gene is TRBV7-9, the J gene TRBJ2-3, with D perhaps matching TRBD2 (5 bases). This CDR3 has 15 amino acids. Germline V CDR1 and CDR2: SEHNR, FQNEAQ (reference sequence). V was clipped by 1 base and J by 4 bases, with 12 bases between them. The DNA for the CDR3 is TGTGCCAGCAGCTTAGTATCGGGGATGTCAGATACGCAGTATTTT. It is translated as CASSLVSGMSDTQYF.

CDR3 bases: TGTGCCAGTAGTATAGATCAGGAAGGGAACACTGAAGCTTTCTTT. Protein product: CASSIDQEGNTEAFF. The chain joins TRBV19 to TRBJ1-1, with D hard to call. This CDR3 contains 15 residues. Trimming took off 0 bases at V and 1 base at J, with 9 bases between the two ends. Germline CDR1 and CDR2: LNHDA and SQIVND (reference sequence).

In this sample, this clone turned up once. The rearrangement joins TRBV7-9 to TRBJ2-3, with a tentative D call TRBD1 (5 bases). This CDR3 is 12 amino acids long. Looked up from germline, CDR1 is SEHNR and CDR2 is FQNEAQ (reference sequence). The V end was cut by 3 bases, the J end by 7 bases, with 8 bases between. The DNA for the CDR3 is TGTGCCAGCAGCTTGGGGCGGCATACGCAGTATTTT. Translated: CASSLGRHTQYF.

This chain joins TRBV7-6 and TRBJ2-2, with D maybe TRBD2 (5 bases). Trimming removed 5 bases at V and 7 bases at J, with 8 bases between. The germline CDR1 and CDR2 sequences are SGHVS and FNYEAQ. The CDR3 has 12 residues. CDR3 in DNA: TGTGCCAGCAGCGCCCGGGACGGGGAGCTGTTTTTT. This sequence encodes CASSARDGELFF.

The genes are TRBV30 and TRBJ1-2; 7 bases are a match to TRBD1. Germline CDR1 reads GTSNPN; CDR2 reads SVGIG (reference sequence). V lost 5 bases to trimming and J lost 2 bases; unmatched junction nucleotides: 5. This CDR3 contains 13 residues. The CDR3 loop reads CAWDPGQNYGYTF. The DNA for the CDR3 is TGTGCCTGGGATCCGGGACAGAACTATGGCTACACCTTC.

The chain combines TRBV5-6 with TRBJ2-1; 13 bases are a match to TRBD2. Trimming removed 0 bases from V and 7 bases from J; junction bases left unmatched: 1. From germline, CDR1 is SGHDT and CDR2 YYEEEE. This CDR3 is 15 amino acids long. This CDR3 reads CASSLGGLAGNEQFF. DNA for the CDR3: TGTGCCAGCAGCTTGGGGGGACTAGCGGGAAATGAGCAGTTCTTC. The full variable domain, its missing parts supplied by reference TRBV5-6 and TRBJ2-1, is DAGVTQSPTHLIKTRGQQVTLRCSPKSGHDTVSWYQQALGQGPQFIFQYYEEEERQRGNFPDRFSGHQFPNYSSELNVNALLLGDSALYLCASSLGGLAGNEQFFGPGTRLTVL.

The V gene is TRBV7-3, the J gene TRBJ2-5; 8 bases map to TRBD2. CDR3 length: 15 amino acids. The V segment lost 5 bases and the J segment 4 bases; nucleotides outside the gene matches: 9. From germline, CDR1 is SGHTA and CDR2 FQGTGA. In DNA form, the CDR3 reads TGTGCCAGCAGCCCCGGGGGCGGGGGGCGAGAGACCCAGTACTTC. This encodes CASSPGGGGRETQYF.

This clone occurred once. The chain couples TRBV6-6 to TRBJ1-6; no clear D gene. Trimming removed 10 bases at V and 7 bases at J, with 8 bases between. Germline CDR1 MNHNY, CDR2 SVGAGI (reference sequence). The CDR3 runs 11 residues. CDR3 nucleotides: TGTGCCACCCGAGTGAATTCACCCCTCCACTTT. As protein: CATRVNSPLHF.

The chain has TRBV4-2 and TRBJ1-6; the match to TRBD1 covers 11 bases. From germline, CDR1 is LGHNA and CDR2 YNFKEQ. The CDR3 has 16 residues. J was trimmed by 4 bases and V by 4 bases; bases with no gene match: 3. The CDR3 DNA reads TGTGCCAGCAGCCTAGGACAGGGGGCTTATAATTCACCCCTCCACTTT. Translating gives CASSLGQGAYNSPLHF.

The chain recombines TRBV28 with TRBJ1-1, with 9 bases fitting TRBD1. In germline, CDR1 is MDHEN, CDR2 SYDVKM. The CDR3 runs to 15 residues. V lost 7 bases, J lost 1 base, and 7 bases stayed unmatched. The CDR3 bases are TGTGCCAGCACCGGACAGGGGACATCGAACACTGAAGCTTTCTTT. Its translation is CASTGQGTSNTEAFF.

The CDR3 loop reads CASSFAPCRDIYSNQPQHF. DNA of the CDR3: TGTGCCAGCAGCTTCGCCCCTTGCCGGGACATATATAGCAATCAGCCCCAGCATTTT. J is TRBJ1-5 and V is TRBV7-2; weak D call: TRBD1 (6 bases). V was shortened by 3 bases and J by 0 bases, with 21 bases between the two germline ends. Looked up from germline, CDR1 is SGHTA and CDR2 is FQGNSA. The CDR3 is 19 amino acids.

This chain uses TRBV6-5 with TRBJ1-1; 7 bases map to TRBD1. After removal of 0 bases from V and 5 bases from J, the junction contained 6 bases not matched to a gene. The V gene's germline CDR1 is MNHEY and CDR2 SVGAGI. The CDR3 has 15 amino acids. The CDR3 reads CASSYSGQGDTEAFF. CDR3 in DNA: TGTGCCAGCAGTTACTCGGGGCAGGGGGATACTGAAGCTTTCTTT.

The chain joins TRBV7-9 to TRBJ2-7, with a weak D call TRBD1 (6 bases). The CDR3 extends over 13 amino acids. Germline CDR1 SEHNR, CDR2 FQNEAQ (reference sequence). V gave up 5 bases and J gave up 5 bases, with 13 bases separating them. The CDR3 DNA follows: TGTGCCAGCAGCCCACCCAGGGGCCACGAGCAGTACTTC. It specifies CASSPPRGHEQYF.

This clone was seen only once. The chain joins TRBV1 to TRBJ2-7; TRBD2, the table's D call, was not compared with the DNA. TRBV1 counts as a pseudogene. This CDR3 comprises 16 residues. The CDR3 loop reads CTSSPPGLAGTYEQYF. The CDR3 DNA reads TGCACCAGCAGCCCTCCGGGACTAGCGGGAACCTACGAGCAGTACTTC.

In this sample, this clone turned up a few times. This chain connects TRBV9 to TRBJ2-1, with 11 positions matching TRBD2. Germline V gene sequence: CDR1 SGDLS, CDR2 YYNGEE. Unmatched junction bases numbered 5, after V lost 0 bases and J lost 6 bases. This CDR3 is built from 16 residues. CDR3 sequence reads: CASSVAPGLAGNEQFF. As DNA, the CDR3 is TGTGCCAGCAGCGTAGCTCCTGGACTAGCGGGCAATGAGCAGTTCTTC.

This clone was counted a few times. The chain is built from TRBV7-9 and TRBJ2-7, with no clear D. Trimming stripped 5 bases from V and 4 bases from J, with 6 bases between. Per the germline V gene, CDR1 is SEHNR and CDR2 is FQNEAQ (reference sequence). The CDR3 runs to 11 residues. CDR3 coding DNA: TGTGCCAGCAGCGCGACTTACGAGCAGTACTTC. Its translation: CASSATYEQYF.

The chain employs TRBV5-4 and TRBJ2-7; 8 bases fit TRBD2. CDR1 is SGHNT and CDR2 is YYREEE in the germline V gene (reference sequence). The CDR3 runs 14 residues. V lost 2 bases and J lost 0; bases outside the gene matches: 1. The CDR3 loop is CASSFGTSSYEQYF. The CDR3 bases are TGTGCCAGCAGCTTCGGGACTAGCTCCTACGAGCAGTACTTC.

The genes are TRBV27 and TRBJ1-6, with D perhaps matching TRBD1 (5 bases). The CDR3 contains 20 residues. Per germline, CDR1 MNHEY and CDR2 SMNVEV (reference sequence). Trimming stripped 2 bases from V and 0 bases from J, with 20 bases between. CDR3 residues: CASSLALSGAKYSYNSPLHF. The CDR3 bases are TGTGCCAGCAGTTTAGCCCTAAGTGGGGCTAAATACTCCTATAATTCACCCCTCCACTTT.